A selection of T cell receptor beta chains follows, all from one sample in a study of early stage breast cancer tumors. Produced via immunoSEQ multiplex PCR; TCRdb's table is partial and in-frame only. The sample has fewer than 90,000 clones; roughly 84% are singletons. Input material: blood. All receptors come from a person aged 55-75 years with breast cancer. The CDR3 runs from the conserved cysteine through the conserved F or W. A D gene is named only where the DNA matches it firmly. Some rows have no size entry. The others give once, few or many, or a class for an expanded clone.

len: 16
abundance: few
v_gene: TRBV5-6
j_gene: TRBJ1-3
d_gene: NA
CDR3aa: CASSFSLFSSGNTIYF
CDR3nt: TGTGCCAGCAGCTTCTCATTGTTTAGCTCTGGAAACACCATATATTTT

len: 13
abundance: NA
v_gene: TRBV6-5
j_gene: TRBJ1-2
d_gene: TRBD1
CDR3aa: CASRDRVNYGYTF
CDR3nt: TGTGCCAGCAGAGACAGGGTTAACTATGGCTACACCTTC

len: 12
abundance: NA
v_gene: TRBV14
j_gene: TRBJ2-1
d_gene: NA
CDR3aa: CASSQTRQWQFF
CDR3nt: TGTGCCAGCAGCCAGACCCGGCAATGGCAGTTCTTC

len: 15
abundance: once
v_gene: TRBV5-1
j_gene: TRBJ2-5
d_gene: TRBD2
CDR3aa: CASSLGGTSVETQYF
CDR3nt: TGCGCCAGCAGCTTGGGGGGGACTAGTGTGGAGACCCAGTACTTC

len: 15
abundance: NA
v_gene: TRBV11-2
j_gene: TRBJ2-1
d_gene: NA
CDR3aa: CASSSPQGSYNEQFF
CDR3nt: TGTGCCAGCAGCTCCCCGCAGGGGTCCTACAATGAGCAGTTCTTC

len: 12
abundance: NA
v_gene: TRBV7-6
j_gene: TRBJ2-7
d_gene: NA
CDR3aa: CASSALSYEQYF
CDR3nt: TGTGCCAGCAGCGCCCTTTCCTACGAGCAGTACTTC

len: 13
abundance: NA
v_gene: TRBV7-2
j_gene: TRBJ2-7
d_gene: NA
CDR3aa: CASTLIIGDEQYF
CDR3nt: TGTGCCAGCACCCTCATTATCGGGGACGAGCAGTACTTC

len: 16
abundance: NA
v_gene: TRBV6-1
j_gene: TRBJ2-5
d_gene: TRBD2
CDR3aa: CASSATGGGSWETQYF
CDR3nt: TGTGCCAGCAGTGCAACCGGGGGGGGTAGCTGGGAGACCCAGTACTTC

len: 10
abundance: NA
v_gene: TRBV30
j_gene: TRBJ2-7
d_gene: NA
CDR3aa: CAWKNYEQYF
CDR3nt: TGTGCCTGGAAAAATTACGAGCAGTACTTC

len: 14
abundance: NA
v_gene: TRBV7-9
j_gene: TRBJ1-2
d_gene: TRBD1
CDR3aa: CASSLGTGGHGYTF
CDR3nt: TGTGCCAGCAGCTTAGGGACAGGGGGCCATGGCTACACCTTC

len: 14
abundance: once
v_gene: TRBV30
j_gene: TRBJ1-3
d_gene: NA
CDR3aa: CAWSGGTSGNTIYF
CDR3nt: TGTGCCTGGAGCGGGGGGACCTCTGGAAACACCATATATTTT

len: 16
abundance: NA
v_gene: TRBV11-2
j_gene: TRBJ2-5
d_gene: TRBD2
CDR3aa: CASSPRLAGGEETQYF
CDR3nt: TGTGCCAGCAGCCCCCGTCTAGCGGGGGGCGAAGAGACCCAGTACTTC

len: 14
abundance: NA
v_gene: TRBV6-1
j_gene: TRBJ1-1
d_gene: TRBD1
CDR3aa: CASREQGAGSEAFF
CDR3nt: TGTGCCAGCAGGGAACAGGGGGCTGGGTCTGAAGCTTTCTTT

len: 14
abundance: NA
v_gene: TRBV6-5
j_gene: TRBJ2-3
d_gene: NA
CDR3aa: CASRPRNPTDTQYF
CDR3nt: TGTGCCAGCCGACCCCGAAACCCCACAGATACGCAGTATTTT

len: 15
abundance: NA
v_gene: TRBV5-1
j_gene: TRBJ1-1
d_gene: TRBD1
CDR3aa: CASSLAGQGIAEAFF
CDR3nt: TGCGCCAGCAGCTTGGCTGGACAGGGTATCGCTGAAGCTTTCTTT

len: 14
abundance: NA
v_gene: TRBV5-5
j_gene: TRBJ2-7
d_gene: NA
CDR3aa: CASSLPVWSYEQYF
CDR3nt: TGTGCCAGCAGCTTGCCGGTCTGGAGCTACGAGCAGTACTTC

len: 15
abundance: NA
v_gene: TRBV30
j_gene: TRBJ2-7
d_gene: NA
CDR3aa: CAWSVRLGNTYEQYF
CDR3nt: TGTGCCTGGAGTGTACGGTTAGGGAATACCTACGAGCAGTACTTC

len: 13
abundance: NA
v_gene: TRBV19
j_gene: TRBJ2-7
d_gene: TRBD1
CDR3aa: CASSDRETYEQYF
CDR3nt: TGTGCCAGTAGCGACAGGGAAACCTACGAGCAGTACTTC

len: 14
abundance: NA
v_gene: TRBV6-5
j_gene: TRBJ2-7
d_gene: TRBD2
CDR3aa: CASSTRGVSYEQYF
CDR3nt: TGTGCCAGCAGTACGCGGGGGGTCTCCTACGAGCAGTACTTC

len: 14
abundance: NA
v_gene: TRBV5-1
j_gene: TRBJ1-1
d_gene: NA
CDR3aa: CASTVAPGNTEAFF
CDR3nt: TGCGCCAGCACCGTCGCCCCGGGTAACACTGAAGCTTTCTTT

len: 11
abundance: once
v_gene: TRBV20-1
j_gene: TRBJ1-1
d_gene: NA
CDR3aa: CSARENTEAFF
CDR3nt: TGCAGTGCTAGAGAGAACACTGAAGCTTTCTTT

len: 12
abundance: NA
v_gene: TRBV7-2
j_gene: TRBJ2-1
d_gene: NA
CDR3aa: CASSFPGGEQFF
CDR3nt: TGTGCCAGCAGCTTCCCGGGTGGTGAGCAGTTCTTC

len: 14
abundance: few
v_gene: TRBV7-9
j_gene: TRBJ1-5
d_gene: TRBD1
CDR3aa: CASSSTGGNQPQHF
CDR3nt: TGTGCCAGCAGCTCGACAGGGGGAAATCAGCCCCAGCATTTT

len: 17
abundance: few
v_gene: TRBV5-4
j_gene: TRBJ2-1
d_gene: TRBD2
CDR3aa: CASSAPTGTSGWNEQFF
CDR3nt: TGTGCCAGCAGCGCTCCAACCGGGACTAGCGGGTGGAATGAGCAGTTCTTC

len: 16
abundance: NA
v_gene: TRBV28
j_gene: TRBJ2-3
d_gene: NA
CDR3aa: CASSLRVGGSTDTQYF
CDR3nt: TGTGCCAGCAGTTTGAGAGTGGGAGGAAGCACAGATACGCAGTATTTT

len: 14
abundance: NA
v_gene: TRBV5-5
j_gene: TRBJ2-2
d_gene: TRBD1
CDR3aa: CASSWGQATGELFF
CDR3nt: TGTGCCAGCAGCTGGGGACAGGCAACCGGGGAGCTGTTTTTT

len: 16
abundance: NA
v_gene: TRBV15
j_gene: TRBJ2-3
d_gene: NA
CDR3aa: CATSRARTESTDTQYF
CDR3nt: TGTGCCACCAGCAGGGCACGGACAGAAAGCACAGATACGCAGTATTTT

len: 13
abundance: once
v_gene: TRBV5-6
j_gene: TRBJ2-1
d_gene: NA
CDR3aa: CASTPPWGGEQFF
CDR3nt: TGTGCCAGCACACCCCCTTGGGGCGGTGAGCAGTTCTTC

len: 13
abundance: NA
v_gene: TRBV7-6
j_gene: TRBJ1-5
d_gene: NA
CDR3aa: CASSLKINQPQHF
CDR3nt: TGTGCCAGCAGCTTGAAGATCAATCAGCCCCAGCATTTT

len: 11
abundance: NA
v_gene: TRBV20-1
j_gene: TRBJ2-1
d_gene: NA
CDR3aa: CSARLFGEQFF
CDR3nt: TGCAGTGCTAGGTTATTCGGCGAGCAGTTCTTC

len: 11
abundance: NA
v_gene: TRBV2
j_gene: TRBJ1-2
d_gene: NA
CDR3aa: CASSGEGYYTF
CDR3nt: TGTGCCAGCAGTGGAGAGGGTTATTACACCTTC

len: 16
abundance: NA
v_gene: TRBV7-9
j_gene: TRBJ1-1
d_gene: NA
CDR3aa: CASSPRETSGALSDFF
CDR3nt: TGTGCCAGCAGCCCCCGGGAAACATCGGGAGCCCTTAGCGATTTCTTT

len: 11
abundance: NA
v_gene: TRBV6-5
j_gene: TRBJ2-1
d_gene: NA
CDR3aa: CASSYSTEQFF
CDR3nt: TGTGCCAGCAGTTACTCAACCGAGCAGTTCTTC

len: 12
abundance: few
v_gene: TRBV6-5
j_gene: TRBJ1-2
d_gene: TRBD1
CDR3aa: CASREDRDGYTF
CDR3nt: TGTGCCAGCAGAGAGGACAGGGATGGCTACACCTTC

len: 13
abundance: NA
v_gene: TRBV29-1
j_gene: TRBJ2-1
d_gene: TRBD1
CDR3aa: CSVGQGALHEQFF
CDR3nt: TGCAGCGTTGGACAGGGGGCTTTGCATGAGCAGTTCTTC

len: 12
abundance: NA
v_gene: TRBV7-6
j_gene: TRBJ1-1
d_gene: NA
CDR3aa: CASSPGYPEAFF
CDR3nt: TGTGCCAGCAGTCCAGGGTACCCTGAAGCTTTCTTT

len: 11
abundance: NA
v_gene: TRBV20-1
j_gene: TRBJ2-3
d_gene: NA
CDR3aa: CSASLADTQYF
CDR3nt: TGCAGTGCTAGTTTGGCAGATACGCAGTATTTT

len: 14
abundance: NA
v_gene: TRBV7-2
j_gene: TRBJ2-7
d_gene: NA
CDR3aa: CASSLDWSSYEQYF
CDR3nt: TGTGCCAGCAGCTTAGATTGGAGCTCCTACGAGCAGTACTTC

len: 13
abundance: few
v_gene: TRBV2
j_gene: TRBJ1-5
d_gene: NA
CDR3aa: CASSLANNQPQHF
CDR3nt: TGTGCCAGCAGTTTGGCAAACAATCAGCCCCAGCATTTT